These 32 T cell receptor beta chains share one sample of origin, sequenced in a study of T cell responses to AZD1222 COVID-19 vaccine. The repertoire was sequenced with immunoSEQ multiplex PCR; TCRdb's copy has only in-frame clones and lacks some. The data hold 65,000 to 95,000 clones, with about 92% observed a single time. The input for sequencing was peripheral blood, taken on day 0 of MenACWY control vaccination. These receptor sequences come from an adult in good health.

The rearrangement uses TRBV28 and TRBJ1-5; TRBD1 might be the D (6 bases). Germline V lookup: CDR1 MDHEN, CDR2 SYDVKM. The germline V and J ends were trimmed by 6 bases and 3 bases, with 12 bases remaining between them. The length of the CDR3 is 14 residues. CDR3 region: CASRLDRNNQPQHF. CDR3 nucleotide sequence: TGTGCCAGCAGATTGGACAGAAACAATCAGCCCCAGCATTTT.

This chain joins TRBV6-5 and TRBJ2-3; D uncertain. Trimming left V 5 bases short and J 6 bases short, with 15 bases between. Germline CDR1 and CDR2: MNHEY and SVGAGI. The CDR3 covers 14 residues. The CDR3 DNA reads TGTGCCAGCAGTCCGGTGGGGTTAACCGATACGCAGTATTTT. This codes for CASSPVGLTDTQYF.

This sequence joins TRBV18 and TRBJ2-5; D not resolved. V gave up 3 bases and J gave up 2 bases, with 10 bases separating them. Germline CDR1 reads KGHSH; CDR2 reads LQKENI. The CDR3 contains 14 residues. The CDR3 here is CASSPRTDQETQYF. DNA for the CDR3: TGTGCCAGCTCACCGAGGACGGATCAAGAGACCCAGTACTTC. Complete variable domain (other parts from reference TRBV18 and TRBJ2-5): NAGVMQNPRHLVRRRGQEARLRCSPMKGHSHVYWYRQLPEEGLKFMVYLQKENIIDESGMPKERFSAEFPKEGPSILRIQQVVRGDSAAYFCASSPRTDQETQYFGPGTRLLVL.

This clone appeared a single time. The rearrangement links TRBV12-2 to TRBJ2-7; the DNA was not used to check the table's D call, TRBD1. TRBV12-2 is reported as a pseudogene. The CDR3 covers 14 residues. CDR3 sequence: CASRLNRGPYEQYF. In DNA, the CDR3 is TGTGCAAGTCGCTTAAACAGGGGGCCCTACGAGCAGTACTTC.

The rearrangement links TRBV6-2 or TRBV6-3 to TRBJ1-2, with 7 bases identical to TRBD1. Germline V gives CDR1 MNHEY, CDR2 SVGEGT. Germline trimming cut 4 bases from V and 5 bases from J; bases unmatched to any gene: 7. This CDR3 contains 14 residues. Here the CDR3 reads CASSSNRGAYGYTF. DNA for the CDR3: TGTGCCAGCAGTTCCAACAGGGGAGCGTATGGCTACACCTTC.

V and J are TRBV12-3 or TRBV12-4 and TRBJ1-6; D is uncertain. The length of the CDR3 is 13 residues. Trimming pared 6 bases from V and 6 bases from J, leaving 9 bases between. CDR3 bases: TGTGCCAGCAGGAAGACAAGTAATTCACCCCTCCACTTT. This encodes CASRKTSNSPLHF.

The chain uses TRBV5-1 and TRBJ2-7, with D possibly matching TRBD1 (6 bases). Trimming took off 0 bases at V and 3 bases at J, with 7 bases between the two ends. The germline V gene has CDR1 SGHRS and CDR2 YFSETQ. The CDR3 is 13 amino acids. The CDR3 DNA is TGCGCCAGCAGCTTGGAACAGGGCTACGAGCAGTACTTC. This codes for CASSLEQGYEQYF.

The chain uses TRBV18 and TRBJ2-1; D is possibly TRBD2 (6 bases). CDR1 and CDR2 (germline): KGHSH, LQKENI. V lost 8 bases, J lost 2 bases, and 13 bases lay in between. CDR3 size: 14 residues. CDR3 DNA: TGTGCCAGCCAAGGCGGGAATGCCTACAATGAGCAGTTCTTC. Encoded protein: CASQGGNAYNEQFF.

The rearrangement uses TRBV9 and TRBJ2-7; D uncertain. This CDR3 region has 16 residues. V was shortened by 0 bases and J by 5 bases, with 18 bases between the two germline ends. Germline CDR1 and CDR2: SGDLS and YYNGEE. Here the CDR3 DNA reads TGTGCCAGCAGCGTAGACCCCGGAATGACGCTCCACGAGCAGTACTTC. Translation gives CASSVDPGMTLHEQYF.

The rearrangement links TRBV3-1 (or the pseudogene TRBV3-2) to TRBJ2-2; 12 bases are shared with TRBD2. The CDR3 covers 17 residues. CDR1 LGHDT and CDR2 YNNKEL come from the germline V gene (reference sequence). V dropped 4 bases and J dropped 2; count of bases not matched to a gene: 5. CDR3 region: CASSRGTSGLNTGELFF. CDR3 DNA sequence: TGTGCCAGCAGCCGGGGGACTAGCGGGCTTAACACCGGGGAGCTGTTTTTT.

The chain couples TRBV29-1 to TRBJ2-1; 9 bases map to TRBD2. Losses at the gene ends were 7 bases for V and 9 bases for J; bases not matched to a gene: 10. The CDR3 consists of 13 residues. Germline CDR1 is SQVTM and CDR2 is ANQGSEA. Here the CDR3 reads CSDGVLAGAEQFF. The CDR3 DNA sequence: TGCAGCGACGGTGTGTTAGCGGGAGCTGAGCAGTTCTTC.

The chain links TRBV19 to TRBJ1-6; D remains ambiguous. The CDR3 runs 12 residues. V lost 1 base and J 11 bases, leaving 6 bases between the germline ends. From germline, CDR1 is LNHDA and CDR2 SQIVND (reference sequence). The CDR3 sequence: CASSIGLAPLHF. Written as DNA, the CDR3 is TGTGCCAGTAGTATAGGGTTAGCACCCCTCCACTTT. Combining the CDR3 with reference TRBV19 and TRBJ1-6 gives the whole variable domain DGGITQSPKYLFRKEGQNVTLSCEQNLNHDAMYWYRQDPGQGLRLIYYSQIVNDFQKGDIAEGYSVSREKKESFPLTVTSAQKNPTAFYLCASSIGLAPLHFGNGTRLTVT.

This chain joins TRBV7-2 and TRBJ2-7, with 8 nucleotides matching TRBD2. This CDR3 contains 13 residues. J gave up 4 bases and V 7 bases, and 6 bases lay outside the gene matches. Germline-derived CDR1 and CDR2 are SGHTA and FQGNSA. The CDR3 DNA is TGTGCCAGCACCCCCGGGGGGGCTTACGAGCAGTACTTC. This gives the protein CASTPGGAYEQYF.

The chain is built from TRBV27 and TRBJ2-1; 9 bases match TRBD2. Germline trimming cut 3 bases from V and 6 bases from J; bases unmatched to any gene: 3. CDR1 is MNHEY and CDR2 is SMNVEV in the germline V gene (reference sequence). The CDR3 sequence is 14 residues long. CDR3 DNA sequence: TGTGCCAGCAGTTTTCAAGCGGGAGGCAATGAGCAGTTCTTC. Protein product: CASSFQAGGNEQFF.

The chain is built from TRBV6-5 and TRBJ1-2, with TRBD1 matching 7 bases. The trim removed 0 bases at V and 0 bases at J, leaving 1 base unmatched. This CDR3 is built from 15 residues. Germline V lookup: CDR1 MNHEY, CDR2 SVGAGI. The CDR3 is CASSYSGQSNYGYTF. CDR3 in DNA: TGTGCCAGCAGTTACTCGGGACAGTCTAACTATGGCTACACCTTC.

CDR3 nucleotide sequence: TGTGCCAGCAGTTTAAGGGGGGGAATTAGCAATCAGCCCCAGCATTTT. This codes for CASSLRGGISNQPQHF. The chain carries TRBV28 and TRBJ1-5, with D possibly TRBD1 on 6 matching bases. The germline V gene has CDR1 MDHEN and CDR2 SYDVKM. Trimming left V 2 bases short and J 0 bases short, with 11 bases between. This CDR3 comprises 16 residues.

This rearrangement joins TRBV7-3 to TRBJ2-1; D is ambiguous. Germline V gene data show CDR1 as SGHTA and CDR2 as FQGTGA. The V end lost 2 bases, the J end lost 9 bases, and 11 bases lay between the germline ends. This CDR3 is 13 amino acids long. CDR3 DNA sequence: TGTGCCAGCAGCTTATTCAACCCGCCTGAGCAGTTCTTC. Protein: CASSLFNPPEQFF.

This rearrangement joins TRBV3-1 (or the pseudogene TRBV3-2) to TRBJ2-5; possible D gene TRBD2, 6 bases. The CDR3 is made up of 18 amino acids. Germline CDR1 is LGHDT and CDR2 is YNNKEL (reference sequence). With 4 bases removed from V and 1 base from J, the gap between germline ends came to 22 bases. For the CDR3, the DNA is TGTGCCAGCAGCCGTAAACGGGCGGGGCCACTCGGCCAAGAGACCCAGTACTTC. It is translated as CASSRKRAGPLGQETQYF.

V is TRBV13 and J is TRBJ2-1, with TRBD2 identical over 9 bases. Germline values: CDR1 PRHDT, CDR2 FYEKMQ (reference sequence). With 5 bases clipped from V and 5 bases from J, the junction kept 7 bases outside the gene matches. The CDR3 runs to 15 residues. The chain's CDR3 is CASSPPGLANNEQFF. CDR3 DNA sequence: TGTGCCAGCAGCCCCCCGGGACTAGCAAACAATGAGCAGTTCTTC.

The J gene is TRBJ1-1, the V gene TRBV10-3; 8 positions agree with TRBD1. Germline CDR1 and CDR2: ENHRY and SYGVKD. The CDR3 length is 17 residues. Trimming removed 6 bases from V and 3 bases from J; junction bases left unmatched: 15. The CDR3: CAIRPGTGKIRDTEAFF. CDR3 nucleotides: TGTGCCATCAGACCAGGGACAGGTAAAATTCGGGACACTGAAGCTTTCTTT.

The rearrangement joins TRBV18 to TRBJ2-7; D gene uncertain. The V end was cut by 3 bases, the J end by 3 bases, with 6 bases between. The CDR3 totals 12 residues. The germline gives CDR1 KGHSH, CDR2 LQKENI. The CDR3 region has the DNA TGTGCCAGCTCACCCGTCAACTACGAGCAGTACTTC. Translating it yields CASSPVNYEQYF.

The V call is TRBV7-8, the J call TRBJ1-6; 7 nucleotides match TRBD1. The germline V gene has CDR1 SGHVS and CDR2 FQNEAQ. The CDR3 is made up of 14 amino acids. J was trimmed by 6 bases and V by 5 bases; bases with no gene match: 4. CDR3 loop: CASSAGTVNSPLHF. The DNA of the CDR3 is TGTGCCAGCAGCGCCGGGACAGTTAATTCACCCCTCCACTTT.

The J gene is TRBJ2-1, the V gene TRBV5-5, with TRBD1 matching over 10 bases. The germline V gene has CDR1 SGHKS and CDR2 YYEKEE (reference sequence). Trimming cost V 4 bases and J 6 bases; bases outside gene matches: 7. The CDR3 covers 15 residues. The DNA of the CDR3 is TGTGCCAGCAGCCCGGGACAGGGGTTTCGCAATGAGCAGTTCTTC. Its translation: CASSPGQGFRNEQFF.

V usage is TRBV6-5 and J usage is TRBJ2-7; 8 bases are shared with TRBD1. CDR1 is MNHEY, CDR2 SVGAGI, per germline. J lost 2 bases, V lost 6 bases, and 6 bases had no gene match. This CDR3 is built from 14 residues. CDR3 sequence: CASRLWTGPYEQYF. In nucleotides, the CDR3 is TGTGCCAGCAGGCTCTGGACAGGGCCCTACGAGCAGTACTTC.

CDR3 loop: CASSGPQGVGTGELFF. CDR3 DNA: TGCGCCAGCAGCGGCCCACAGGGGGTCGGCACCGGGGAGCTGTTTTTT. This chain connects TRBV5-1 to TRBJ2-2; 8 bases line up with TRBD1. Unmatched junction bases numbered 9, after V lost 4 bases and J lost 4 bases. This CDR3 comprises 16 residues. In germline, CDR1 is SGHRS, CDR2 YFSETQ.

The V gene is TRBV7-9, the J gene TRBJ2-5; 9 bases fit TRBD2. The germline V gene encodes CDR1 SEHNR and CDR2 FQNEAQ (reference sequence). Trimming removed 5 bases from V and 1 base from J; junction bases left unmatched: 5. CDR3 length equals 15 residues. The CDR3 here is CASSHSSGAQETQYF. The CDR3 DNA sequence: TGTGCCAGCAGCCATTCTAGCGGGGCCCAAGAGACCCAGTACTTC.

The chain is built from TRBV6-5 and TRBJ2-1; TRBD1 matches at 8 bases. CDR1 and CDR2 (germline): MNHEY, SVGAGI. Trimming removed 5 bases from V and 12 bases from J; junction bases left unmatched: 3. CDR3 length: 11 residues. This CDR3 is CASSRQGLQFF. In DNA, the CDR3 is TGTGCCAGCAGTCGACAGGGGTTGCAGTTCTTC.

The chain combines TRBV28 with TRBJ1-6; 7 positions match TRBD1. From germline, CDR1 is MDHEN and CDR2 SYDVKM. The CDR3 is made up of 15 amino acids. With V trimmed by 5 bases and J by 5 bases, 6 bases remained unmatched. The CDR3 sequence is CASSPTGLNNSPLHF. CDR3 bases: TGTGCCAGCAGTCCGACAGGGTTAAATAATTCACCCCTCCACTTT.

As regards this clone: Additional DNA sequences in this sample encode the identical CDR3. The gene calls are TRBV10-3 and TRBJ2-1; 11 bases align to TRBD2. The J segment lost 3 bases and the V segment lost 6 bases, leaving 4 bases of the junction unmatched. Looked up from germline, CDR1 is ENHRY and CDR2 is SYGVKD. This CDR3 comprises 15 residues. The CDR3 DNA follows: TGTGCCATCAGGATTGGGACTAGCGGCTACAATGAGCAGTTCTTC. Residues: CAIRIGTSGYNEQFF.

V gene TRBV7-2 combines with J gene TRBJ2-3; 11 bases line up with TRBD2. Per the germline V gene, CDR1 is SGHTA and CDR2 is FQGNSA. V gave up 4 bases and J gave up 0 bases; unmatched junction bases: 3. The CDR3 covers 16 residues. The chain's CDR3 is CASSSWTSGSTDTQYF. CDR3 bases: TGTGCCAGCAGCTCTTGGACTAGCGGGAGCACAGATACGCAGTATTTT.

The chain uses TRBV29-1 and TRBJ1-3; a possible D gene is TRBD1 (6 bases). The CDR3 contains 14 residues. Trimming took off 6 bases at V and 0 bases at J, with 12 bases between the two ends. Germline V lookup: CDR1 SQVTM, CDR2 ANQGSEA. CDR3 amino acids: CSVGGQSSGNTIYF. The CDR3 DNA follows: TGCAGCGTCGGGGGGCAGAGCTCTGGAAACACCATATATTTT.

The genes are TRBV6-5 and TRBJ1-1; D gene uncertain. CDR1 and CDR2 (germline): MNHEY, SVGAGI. The V end was cut by 0 bases, the J end by 3 bases, with 8 bases between. This CDR3 is built from 14 residues. The CDR3: CASSYSTLHTEAFF. The CDR3 region has the DNA TGTGCCAGCAGTTACTCGACTTTGCACACTGAAGCTTTCTTT.